This TCR beta chain was recovered during a study of blood T cell repertoires in COVID-19. In the study overall: The origin of the acute and convalescent COVID-19 samples was the United States, Italy and Spain. From T cells, B-cell-depleted T cells, or PBMCs came the material, which was cDNA or gDNA.

V lost 6 bases to trimming and J lost 8 bases; unmatched junction nucleotides: 8. CDR1 and CDR2 (germline): MNHEY, SMNVEV (reference sequence). This CDR3 has 14 amino acids. In the original processing: Nucleated cell counts were estimated from reference gene primer amplification. The protocol was immunoSEQ multiplex PCR, while the TCRdb copy is restricted to in-frame clones and leaves out a portion. The V and J calls and clone size were taken over from that table, and D and trimming were inferred from the DNA. Among roughly 250,000 clones listed, over 75% were seen once. The chain carries TRBV27 and TRBJ1-4; 8 bases agree with TRBD1. This clonotype was sampled from a woman in her fifties or sixties with acute or convalescent COVID-19. Sequencing was done on a sample of peripheral blood. The CDR3 loop reads CASSMDRVAEKLFF. The CDR3 nucleotides are TGTGCCAGCAGCATGGACAGGGTTGCGGAAAAACTGTTTTTT.